This entry concerns a single TCR beta chain. The antigen this receptor binds is unknown. The sample holds no much larger clone one base away, and base qualities are not on file. The sample belongs to a study of blood T cells in healthy people across ages (dated by TCRdb to between 2015 and 2017). Describing the broader study: Template switching captured roughly one uniquely barcoded TCR beta cDNA molecule per two T cells in model experiments. Using deep sequencing normalized with unique cDNA molecular identifiers, the study measured how TCR beta repertoire diversity changes with age. The donors were divided into four age groups: young (average around 15 years), middle-aged (approximately 39), aged (about 56) and long-lived (about 80). To avoid experimental bias, donors of different ages were spread randomly across the sequencing lanes. Using the same blood draw, the study looked at two additional independent replicas of 1 million unique cDNA reads for two donors, one aged 18 to 30 and the other aged 80 or older. Study-wide conclusions, independent of this receptor: There was a strong correlation between observed TCR beta diversity and the percentage of naive T cells measured by flow cytometry. Compared with the aged group, more naive CD4+ T cells, fewer expanded clones and increased TCR diversity were shown by the long-lived group, suggesting age selection. Because profiling used bulk unsorted PBMCs, naive and antigen-experienced compartments could not be compared conclusively. Because donor CMV infection status was unknown, age-related changes in expanded clonotypes were potentially confounded. As age increased, observed TCR beta diversity per million T cells dropped in a roughly linear way, and a significant reduction was already evident by age 40. Estimates of total diversity from one million sequenced T cells were regarded as lower bounds and underestimates.

Libraries were constructed by 5' RACE. For sequencing, an Illumina HiSeq 2500 was employed. The second PCR ran for about 6 to 12 cycles and used a J-beta primer mix along with a sample-barcoded 5' primer. A unique molecular identifier was introduced onto each TCR beta cDNA molecule by a template-switch 5' adaptor carrying 12 random nucleotides. Each sample yielded at least 2.5 million CDR3-containing paired-end reads. All of the RNA was converted into first-strand cDNA using the Mint cDNA synthesis kit, with a TRBC-specific oligonucleotide serving as the primer. After uracil-DNA glycosylase treatment, a first 18-cycle PCR used universal primers M1SS and BC2_uni_R on all cDNA. The study's own analysis went as follows. Normalization of each sample was performed by random selection of 1 million high-quality reads, each carrying a distinct molecular identifier. Instead of being binned into consensus sequences, reads that shared molecular identifiers were thrown out. MiTCR, run with a Q25 quality threshold and the strictest error-elimination algorithm, handled CDR3 identification, clonotype clustering and error correction. A nonparametric unseen species model with Euler transformation was used to estimate a lower bound on total TCR beta diversity. TCRdb itself trimmed the public reads at Q25 with fastp, ran MiXCR and retained productive beta chains. Every distinct CDR3 protein forms one entry, paired with its most common genes and DNA. TCRdb's processing, not the authors', yielded these V and J calls. The sample contains hundreds of thousands of distinct CDR3 sequences, about 30% of them found a single time. Of the sample, 15% to 18% is held by the ten largest clones.

CDR1 and CDR2 were assigned from the germline V gene (reference sequence) as LGHDT and YNNKEL. CDR3 length: 16 amino acids, cysteine to phenylalanine. CDR3 DNA only is kept here, 48 bases in frame from base 1. V and J are truncated by 0 bases and 4 bases respectively, leaving an intervening sequence of 10 bases. The donors were under 40 Caucasian individuals from Russia, aged roughly 6 to 95 years, who were systemically healthy. About 10 milliliters of peripheral blood were collected from each donor into EDTA-treated Vacutainer tubes. Ficoll-Paque density-gradient centrifugation was used to isolate PBMCs, with at least 6.5 million obtained per sample. Trizol reagent was used to extract total RNA from the PBMCs, yielding at least 5 micrograms per sample. For every donor, an aliquot of PBMCs went through flow cytometry to measure the percentages of naive CD45RAhigh/CD27high T cells.

The specimen sequenced was blood. The TCR sequence derives from a woman older than 75 in good health. Rearrangement joined TRBV3-1 to TRBJ2-6, with the D gene uncertain. This receptor carries the CDR3 CASSQESLGGANVLTF. The DNA sequence is TGTGCCAGCAGCCAAGAAAGTTTGGGGGGGGCCAACGTCCTGACTTTC. Here the CDR3 is joined to the reference TRBV3-1 and TRBJ2-6 genes, and the full variable domain is: DTAVSQTPKYLVTQMGNDKSIKCEQNLGHDTMYWYKQDSKKFLKIMFSYNNKELIINETVPNRFSPKSPDKAHLNLHINSLELGDSAVYFCASSQESLGGANVLTFGAGSRLTVL.